A selection of T cell receptor beta chains follows, all from one sample in a study of cytomegalovirus exposure and HLA in healthy donors. Sequenced by immunoSEQ multiplex PCR; TCRdb stores in-frame clones only, minus some. The table records over 150,000 clones, about three quarters of them present only once. Sequencing was done on a sample of PBMCs. The receptors here all came from a woman in her sixties in good health and CMV-seropositive. Each CDR3 is given with its conserved first and last residue. A D gene is named only where the DNA matches it firmly. Clone sizes are given selectively: once, few, many, or a class where the clone is expanded.

CDR3 protein: CASSLLAVATNEKLFF
CDR3 DNA: TGTGCCAGCAGTTTACTAGCGGTTGCAACTAATGAAAAACTGTTTTTT
clone size: .
D gene: .
J gene: TRBJ1-4
V gene: TRBV28

CDR3 protein: CASSPGGNTEAFF
CDR3 DNA: TGTGCCAGCAGTCCAGGGGGCAACACTGAAGCTTTCTTT
clone size: once
D gene: TRBD1
J gene: TRBJ1-1
V gene: TRBV7-3

CDR3 protein: CASSINWGHEQYF
CDR3 DNA: TGTGCCAGTAGTATTAACTGGGGGCACGAGCAGTACTTC
clone size: .
D gene: .
J gene: TRBJ2-7
V gene: TRBV19

CDR3 protein: CASSQEYRGGDTGELFF
CDR3 DNA: TGTGCCAGCAGCCAAGAATACAGGGGAGGAGACACCGGGGAGCTGTTTTTT
clone size: .
D gene: .
J gene: TRBJ2-2
V gene: TRBV4-2

CDR3 protein: CASSLPGQGTDTQYF
CDR3 DNA: TGTGCCAGCAGCCTCCCGGGACAGGGCACAGATACGCAGTATTTT
clone size: .
D gene: TRBD1
J gene: TRBJ2-3
V gene: TRBV28

CDR3 protein: CSARQGNTGELFF
CDR3 DNA: TGCAGCGCAAGACAGGGGAACACCGGGGAGCTGTTTTTT
clone size: .
D gene: TRBD1
J gene: TRBJ2-2
V gene: TRBV29-1

CDR3 protein: CASSYTYEQYF
CDR3 DNA: TGTGCCAGCAGCTATACCTACGAGCAGTACTTC
clone size: few
D gene: .
J gene: TRBJ2-7
V gene: TRBV25-1

CDR3 protein: CASSGILAGVTDTQYF
CDR3 DNA: TGTGCCAGCAGCGGGATACTAGCGGGAGTCACAGATACGCAGTATTTT
clone size: once
D gene: TRBD2
J gene: TRBJ2-3
V gene: TRBV9

CDR3 protein: CSVYRSDYGYTF
CDR3 DNA: TGCAGCGTATACAGGTCTGACTATGGCTACACCTTC
clone size: .
D gene: .
J gene: TRBJ1-2
V gene: TRBV29-1

CDR3 protein: CASSHPSGRYNEQFF
CDR3 DNA: TGTGCCAGCAGCCACCCCAGCGGGAGATACAATGAGCAGTTCTTC
clone size: .
D gene: TRBD2
J gene: TRBJ2-1
V gene: TRBV4-2

CDR3 protein: CASSFPQGGSYNEQFF
CDR3 DNA: TGTGCCAGCAGTTTCCCACAGGGGGGATCCTACAATGAGCAGTTCTTC
clone size: .
D gene: TRBD1
J gene: TRBJ2-1
V gene: TRBV2

CDR3 protein: CASRYSGANYEQYF
CDR3 DNA: TGTGCCAGCAGGTATAGCGGGGCAAACTACGAGCAGTACTTC
clone size: .
D gene: TRBD2
J gene: TRBJ2-7
V gene: TRBV7-2

CDR3 protein: CASSLGLTNTDTQYF
CDR3 DNA: TGTGCCAGCAGCTTGGGACTTACTAACACAGATACGCAGTATTTT
clone size: .
D gene: .
J gene: TRBJ2-3
V gene: TRBV7-3

CDR3 protein: CASSRQGAINYGYTF
CDR3 DNA: TGTGCCAGCAGTCGACAGGGCGCGATTAACTATGGCTACACCTTC
clone size: .
D gene: TRBD1
J gene: TRBJ1-2
V gene: TRBV27

CDR3 protein: CSVEGGQGLAKNIQYF
CDR3 DNA: TGCAGCGTTGAAGGGGGACAGGGGCTAGCCAAAAACATTCAGTACTTC
clone size: .
D gene: TRBD1
J gene: TRBJ2-4
V gene: TRBV29-1

CDR3 protein: CASSLDPKPGQRQFF
CDR3 DNA: TGTGCCAGCAGCTTAGATCCCAAACCGGGACAGCGGCAGTTCTTC
clone size: once
D gene: TRBD1
J gene: TRBJ2-1
V gene: TRBV11-3

CDR3 protein: CASSQDAAGGGPSADTQYF
CDR3 DNA: TGTGCCAGCAGCCAAGATGCGGCGGGGGGCGGACCCTCCGCAGATACGCAGTATTTT
clone size: .
D gene: TRBD2
J gene: TRBJ2-3
V gene: TRBV4-2

CDR3 protein: CASSEAWGGYNEQFF
CDR3 DNA: TGTGCCAGCAGTGAAGCCTGGGGGGGTTACAATGAGCAGTTCTTC
clone size: many
D gene: TRBD2
J gene: TRBJ2-1
V gene: TRBV6-1

CDR3 protein: CASTYSGRARNEQFF
CDR3 DNA: TGTGCCAGTACCTATAGCGGGAGGGCCAGAAATGAGCAGTTCTTC
clone size: .
D gene: TRBD2
J gene: TRBJ2-1
V gene: TRBV27

CDR3 protein: CASSRQGRDNEQFF
CDR3 DNA: TGTGCCAGCAGCAGACAGGGGAGAGACAATGAGCAGTTCTTC
clone size: .
D gene: TRBD1
J gene: TRBJ2-1
V gene: TRBV27

CDR3 protein: CASSQGRPGQVNEELFF
CDR3 DNA: TGCGCCAGCAGCCAAGGCCGTCCGGGACAGGTTAATGAAGAACTGTTTTTT
clone size: once
D gene: TRBD1
J gene: TRBJ1-4
V gene: TRBV4-1

CDR3 protein: CASSFRTSGGQETQYF
CDR3 DNA: TGCGCCAGCAGTTTCCGGACTAGCGGGGGTCAAGAGACCCAGTACTTC
clone size: .
D gene: TRBD2
J gene: TRBJ2-5
V gene: TRBV5-1

CDR3 protein: CASSFQGRGYNSPLHF
CDR3 DNA: TGTGCCAGCAGTTTTCAGGGGCGAGGATATAATTCACCCCTCCACTTT
clone size: .
D gene: .
J gene: TRBJ1-6
V gene: TRBV27

CDR3 protein: CASSYSIFQETQYF
CDR3 DNA: TGTGCCAGCAGTTATAGTATATTCCAAGAGACCCAGTACTTC
clone size: once
D gene: .
J gene: TRBJ2-5
V gene: TRBV6-5

CDR3 protein: CASAGLAGSYEQYF
CDR3 DNA: TGTGCCAGCGCGGGGCTAGCTGGATCCTACGAGCAGTACTTC
clone size: .
D gene: .
J gene: TRBJ2-7
V gene: TRBV6-5

CDR3 protein: CASSQWGQESLVYGYTF
CDR3 DNA: TGCGCCAGCAGTCAATGGGGACAGGAGTCTCTGGTATATGGCTACACCTTC
clone size: .
D gene: TRBD1
J gene: TRBJ1-2
V gene: TRBV23-1

CDR3 protein: CASTWDRINSPLHF
CDR3 DNA: TGTGCCAGCACCTGGGACAGGATAAATTCACCCCTCCACTTT
clone size: once
D gene: .
J gene: TRBJ1-6
V gene: TRBV21-1

CDR3 protein: CASARGTEAFF
CDR3 DNA: TGTGCCAGTGCGCGCGGCACTGAAGCTTTCTTT
clone size: few
D gene: .
J gene: TRBJ1-1
V gene: TRBV28

CDR3 protein: CASSQVTGEQYF
CDR3 DNA: TGTGCCAGCAGCCAAGTGACTGGGGAGCAGTACTTC
clone size: .
D gene: .
J gene: TRBJ2-7
V gene: TRBV4-2

CDR3 protein: CSVDIQNYGYTF
CDR3 DNA: TGCAGCGTTGACATACAGAACTATGGCTACACCTTC
clone size: .
D gene: .
J gene: TRBJ1-2
V gene: TRBV29-1

CDR3 protein: CASSLVRTGGFQETQYF
CDR3 DNA: TGTGCCAGCAGCTTAGTTCGGACAGGGGGTTTCCAAGAGACCCAGTACTTC
clone size: once
D gene: TRBD1
J gene: TRBJ2-5
V gene: TRBV7-8

CDR3 protein: CAISARGRDYEQYF
CDR3 DNA: TGTGCCATCAGTGCCAGGGGGCGAGATTACGAGCAGTACTTC
clone size: .
D gene: TRBD1
J gene: TRBJ2-7
V gene: TRBV10-3

CDR3 protein: CASSLIVRGGQGAQSPLHF
CDR3 DNA: TGTGCCAGCAGCTTAATCGTGAGAGGAGGGCAGGGGGCTCAATCACCCCTCCACTTT
clone size: few
D gene: TRBD1
J gene: TRBJ1-6
V gene: TRBV7-9

CDR3 protein: CASSPPAYEQYF
CDR3 DNA: TGCGCCAGCAGCCCCCCCGCCTACGAGCAGTACTTC
clone size: .
D gene: .
J gene: TRBJ2-7
V gene: TRBV5-1

CDR3 protein: CAWSRDWLAEQFF
CDR3 DNA: TGTGCCTGGAGTCGGGACTGGTTAGCTGAGCAGTTCTTC
clone size: .
D gene: .
J gene: TRBJ2-1
V gene: TRBV30

CDR3 protein: CASSAGGLAGGYTGELFF
CDR3 DNA: TGCGCCAGCAGCGCCGGGGGACTAGCGGGAGGTTACACCGGGGAGCTGTTTTTT
clone size: .
D gene: TRBD2
J gene: TRBJ2-2
V gene: TRBV5-1

CDR3 protein: CASRGGGQGPPGYGYTF
CDR3 DNA: TGTGCCAGCAGGGGAGGGGGACAGGGGCCGCCCGGGTATGGCTACACCTTC
clone size: .
D gene: TRBD1
J gene: TRBJ1-2
V gene: TRBV2

CDR3 protein: CASSVATSGGIQETQYF
CDR3 DNA: TGTGCCAGCAGCGTAGCCACTAGCGGGGGCATTCAAGAGACCCAGTACTTC
clone size: once
D gene: TRBD2
J gene: TRBJ2-5
V gene: TRBV9

CDR3 protein: CASSTGDRLNTEAFF
CDR3 DNA: TGTGCCAGCAGTACCGGGGACAGATTGAACACTGAAGCTTTCTTT
clone size: .
D gene: TRBD1
J gene: TRBJ1-1
V gene: TRBV11-3